This TCR beta chain was observed in a study of blood T cell repertoires in COVID-19 (dated by TCRdb to the early 2020s). For the wider study: Samples from collaborators originated in the United States, Italy and Spain and spanned both the acute and convalescent phases of COVID-19. The prospective study material was composed of cDNA or gDNA derived from T cells, B-cell-depleted T cells, or PBMCs. The dataset comprised deeply sampled blood TCRbeta repertoires from subjects exposed to, actively infected with, or recovered from COVID-19. The repertoires were released in a freely available public database intended as a resource for research on the immune response to SARS-CoV-2. The samples were drawn from two sources: the first 160 participants of the ongoing ImmuneRACE study, and 950 to 1,500 subjects contributed by 6 global collaborators. The sample metadata nearly always contained a de-identified subject ID, COVID-19 status, age in years and sex. Where HLA class I and class II types were available, the types were taken from metadata supplied by the sample provider, not from assay-based typing. Results the study describes overall, beyond this receptor: The amount of clinical and demographic metadata varied by source and participant and was provided uncurated.

Reading the germline V gene gives CDR1 LGHNA and CDR2 YNFKEQ. Trimming takes 3 bases from V and 2 bases from J, and the germline ends sit 11 bases apart. From the cysteine through the phenylalanine, the CDR3 covers 15 amino acids. The retained sequence is limited to the CDR3, 45 bases, with the frame set at the first base. Whole blood was collected in K2EDTA tubes by collaborating institutions according to the institutions' own protocols. For TCRbeta analysis, collaborator samples were shipped as frozen whole blood, as isolated PBMCs, or as DNA extracted from either sample type. TCRbeta CDR3 regions were amplified from genomic DNA by means of the immunoSEQ Assay, a bias-controlled multiplex PCR. Per the original workflow: Within the assay, amplification of reference gene primers was used to estimate how many nucleated cells each sample contained. Sequence reads were collapsed and filtered to measure the absolute abundance of every unique TCRbeta CDR3 rearrangement. For each sample, productive Simpson clonality was calculated by taking the square root of Simpson's diversity index across productive rearrangements. TCRdb limited this immuneACCESS table to in-frame rearrangements with V and J called. A share of clones is missing; checked studies link under half to unresolved V genes, and the rest is unexplained. D and trimming were read from the DNA, whereas the V and J calls and clone size are those reported in that table. Recorded for this sample are fewer than 300,000 clones; roughly 90% of them occurred a single time. Roughly 0.8% of the sample is taken by the ten largest.

Only a few counts were recorded for this clone. There is no known antigen for this receptor. Base quality data are lacking; no much larger clone is found one base away. The specimen was peripheral blood. This TCR derives from a man between 25 and 39 years old with acute or convalescent COVID-19. This chain is built from TRBV4-2 and TRBJ1-5, with a tentative D gene TRBD1 over 6 matching bases. CDR3 protein: CASSQSTGGNQPQHF. DNA sequence: TGTGCCAGCAGCCAGTCGACAGGCGGCAATCAGCCCCAGCATTTT.